The present entry profiles one T cell receptor (beta chain) with its context. CDR1 is MNHEY, CDR2 SMNVEV, per germline (reference sequence). V was pared by 2 bases and J by 1 base, with 3 bases between. The CDR3 consists of 14 residues. Libraries were prepared by immunoSEQ multiplex PCR; TCRdb keeps only in-frame clonotypes and omits some of them. The sample consists of about 91,000 clones, more than 75% of them appearing once. These data come from a study of OX40 agonist ivuxolimab in advanced cancers. The source is an adult with an advanced solid tumor such as melanoma, head and neck, liver or kidney cancer. The chain recombines TRBV27 with TRBJ2-6, with D unclear. The sample here was CD4+ or CD8+ T cells sorted from blood, taken in a trial of the OX40 agonist ivuxolimab. The CDR3 region has the DNA TGTGCCAGCAGTTTAATATCTGGGGCCAACGTCCTGACTTTC. Amino acids: CASSLISGANVLTF.